This passage covers 2 T cell receptor beta chains from one sample sequenced in a study of cytomegalovirus exposure and HLA in healthy donors. Here immunoSEQ multiplex PCR was the method, and the copy in TCRdb shows in-frame clones only, minus some. The repertoire consists of some 150,000 clones, with 86% occurring once and the leading ten covering roughly 3%. The sequenced sample was PBMCs. These receptors were obtained from a man aged 18 to 30 in good health and CMV-seropositive.

The genes are TRBV7-2 and TRBJ1-5, with 7 bases that match TRBD1. The CDR3 length is 14 residues. With V trimmed by 5 bases and J by 5 bases, 6 bases remained unmatched. Germline CDR1 SGHTA, CDR2 FQGNSA. This chain's CDR3 is CASSRGGRHQPQHF. DNA for the CDR3: TGTGCCAGCAGCCGAGGGGGCAGACATCAGCCCCAGCATTTT.

The gene calls are TRBV7-9 and TRBJ1-3, with D unclear. Germline V lookup: CDR1 SEHNR, CDR2 FQNEAQ (reference sequence). The CDR3 totals 17 residues. V was cut by 3 bases and J by 1 base, with 16 bases left in between. This CDR3 reads CASSFPTDMRSGNTIYF. CDR3 DNA: TGTGCCAGCAGCTTCCCTACAGACATGAGATCTGGAAACACCATATATTTT.